These 8 T cell receptor beta chains originate from one sample sequenced in a study of blood T cell repertoires in COVID-19. Profiling relied on immunoSEQ multiplex PCR, and the TCRdb table lists in-frame clones only, not all of them. The sample yields tens of thousands of clones, over 60% seen once. The sequencing input was peripheral blood. All receptors come from a human donor in a cohort sampled during active COVID-19.

The chain has TRBV11-2 and TRBJ2-6; D is unresolved. Germline V gene data show CDR1 as SGHAT and CDR2 as FQNNGV. Trimming stripped 2 bases from V and 0 bases from J, with 14 bases between. This CDR3 spans 18 amino acids. The CDR3 sequence is CASSLIGMVSSGANVLTF. CDR3 bases: TGTGCCAGCAGCTTAATCGGTATGGTATCCTCTGGGGCCAACGTCCTGACTTTC.

This clone was seen a few times. The rearrangement uses TRBV2 and TRBJ2-7; D is unclear. Germline V gene sequence: CDR1 SNHLY, CDR2 FYNNEI. V gave up 1 base and J gave up 3 bases, with 10 bases separating them. The CDR3 spans 14 residues. CDR3 protein: CASSEDRRYYEQYF. Written as DNA, the CDR3 is TGTGCCAGCAGTGAAGACAGAAGATACTACGAGCAGTACTTC.

This clone occurred once. V is TRBV28 and J is TRBJ2-2; 7 nucleotides line up with TRBD2. Trimming at V came to 6 bases and at J to 4 bases, leaving 8 bases not matched to a gene. Germline CDR1 and CDR2: MDHEN and SYDVKM. The CDR3 totals 15 residues. CDR3 loop: CASSEASGGTGELFF. CDR3 nucleotide sequence: TGTGCCAGCAGCGAAGCATCGGGGGGCACCGGGGAGCTGTTTTTT.

The chain combines TRBV30 with TRBJ2-4; D is possibly TRBD2 (6 bases). Trimming left V 3 bases short and J 1 base short, with 7 bases between. Germline V lookup: CDR1 GTSNPN, CDR2 SVGIG (reference sequence). This CDR3 spans 13 amino acids. The CDR3 region is CAWRAGAKNIQYF. Written as DNA, the CDR3 is TGTGCCTGGAGGGCGGGGGCCAAAAACATTCAGTACTTC.

V gene TRBV15 combines with J gene TRBJ1-3; tentative D call: TRBD1 (5 bases). Germline V lookup: CDR1 LNHNV, CDR2 YYDKDF (reference sequence). CDR3 length: 17 amino acids. Trimming left V 1 base short and J 0 bases short, with 13 bases between. The CDR3 nucleotides are TGTGCCACCAGCAGAGCTCCGGGCAGGGTCTCTGGAAACACCATATATTTT. Translating gives CATSRAPGRVSGNTIYF.

This clone was picked up a small number of times. The J gene is TRBJ1-2, the V gene TRBV29-1, with D unclear. The germline CDR1 and CDR2 sequences are SQVTM and ANQGSEA. The CDR3 runs to 13 residues. The germline V and J ends were trimmed by 4 bases and 2 bases, with 11 bases remaining between them. Here the CDR3 reads CSVGEKPNYGYTF. In DNA form, the CDR3 reads TGCAGCGTTGGAGAGAAGCCCAACTATGGCTACACCTTC. The full variable domain, with the rest looked up from reference TRBV29-1 and TRBJ1-2, is SAVISQKPSRDICQRGTSLTIQCQVDSQVTMMFWYRQQPGQSLTLIATANQGSEATYESGFVIDKFPISRPNLTFSTLTVSNMSPEDSSIYLCSVGEKPNYGYTFGSGTRLTVV.

The J gene is TRBJ2-3, the V gene TRBV19; D perhaps matches TRBD1 (6 bases). V lost 6 bases to trimming and J lost 0 bases, with 13 bases between them. The CDR3 sequence is 15 residues long. Germline V gives CDR1 LNHDA, CDR2 SQIVND (reference sequence). The CDR3 reads CASSNRAPSTDTQYF. The CDR3 nucleotides are TGTGCCAGTAGCAACAGGGCTCCTAGCACAGATACGCAGTATTTT.

V gene TRBV24-1 combines with J gene TRBJ2-3; 7 bases align to TRBD1. With V trimmed by 4 bases and J by 5 bases, 5 bases remained unmatched. The CDR3 is 14 amino acids. Germline V lookup: CDR1 KGHDR, CDR2 SFDVKD. The CDR3, as DNA: TGTGCCACCAGTGAAGGGGGCGCGGGAGATACGCAGTATTTT. This gives the protein CATSEGGAGDTQYF.